This is a list of T cell receptor beta chains from one sample in a study of blood T cell repertoires in COVID-19. Repertoires were generated with immunoSEQ multiplex PCR, while TCRdb's copy carries only in-frame clones and drops some. Of 200,000 to 250,000 clones listed, 80% are singletons. Source material: peripheral blood. Receptors originate from a human donor in a cohort sampled during active COVID-19. The CDR3 runs from the conserved cysteine through the conserved F or W. D genes are given only for firm matches. Part of the rows lack a size; the others show once, few, many or a class for expanded clones.

.	TRBV4-1	.	TRBJ2-4	TGCGCCAGCAGCCAAGATAGATGGTCCCACTTACCCGCTAACATTCAGTACTTC	CASSQDRWSHLPANIQYF
TRBD1	TRBV7-9	.	TRBJ1-2	TGTGCCAGCAGCTTAGCAGTCGGGACAGGGGGGACTAACTATGGCTACACCTTC	CASSLAVGTGGTNYGYTF
TRBD2	TRBV28	.	TRBJ2-5	TGTGCCAGCACCGTGGGGGGGTCCGAGACCCAGTACTTC	CASTVGGSETQYF
.	TRBV24-1	.	TRBJ1-4	TGTGCCACCAGTGAGGGCTCCGGCCGCGGGGAAAAACTGTTTTTT	CATSEGSGRGEKLFF
.	TRBV11-2	.	TRBJ1-5	TGTGCCAGCAGCGGGGCGGTAGGTCAGCCCCAGCATTTT	CASSGAVGQPQHF
TRBD2	TRBV24-1	once	TRBJ2-1	TGTGCCACCAGTGATTCCGGACTAGCGGGAGCGGATGAGCAGTTCTTC	CATSDSGLAGADEQFF
.	TRBV28	.	TRBJ1-5	TGTGCCAGCAGTTTCCAGGGTCCGCGTCAGCCCCAGCATTTT	CASSFQGPRQPQHF
.	TRBV29-1	.	TRBJ1-2	TGCAGCGTTGAAGAAGGCACGGGGGGCGGCTACACCTTC	CSVEEGTGGGYTF
TRBD2	TRBV18	once	TRBJ2-7	TGTGCCAGCTCACCACCGGGGATAGCGGGGGTGCAGTACTTC	CASSPPGIAGVQYF
.	TRBV3-1/TRBV3-2	once	TRBJ1-2	TGTGCCAGCAGCGAACAGGGAGGCTACACCTTC	CASSEQGGYTF
TRBD1	TRBV2	.	TRBJ1-2	TGTGCCAGCAGTGAAGTTTCAATCACACAGGGGGCTAAAGGCTACACCTTC	CASSEVSITQGAKGYTF
.	TRBV21-1	.	TRBJ1-3	TGTGCCAGCAGCAAAGTTTCAACAGGGGGCAACACCATATATTTT	CASSKVSTGGNTIYF
TRBD2	TRBV2	.	TRBJ2-1	TGTGCCAGCAGACCGGGACTAGCGGGTTACAATGAGCAGTTCTTC	CASRPGLAGYNEQFF
TRBD1	TRBV24-1	many	TRBJ1-2	TGTGCCTCGGGGACAGGGAGCAACTATGGCTACACCTTC	CASGTGSNYGYTF
TRBD1	TRBV18	.	TRBJ1-2	TGTGCCAGCTCACCTATGGGGGACAGCTATGGCTACACCTTC	CASSPMGDSYGYTF
.	TRBV7-8	.	TRBJ1-6	TGTGCCAGCTCATCCCTCAGGGCCGGCTATAATTCACCCCTCCACTTT	CASSSLRAGYNSPLHF
TRBD1	TRBV18	many	TRBJ2-7	TGTGCCAGCTCACCCGGACAGGGAGCGTACGAGCAGTACTTC	CASSPGQGAYEQYF
TRBD1	TRBV24-1	large	TRBJ1-3	TGTGCCACCAGCGGGACAGGGGATATCGGAAACACCATATATTTT	CATSGTGDIGNTIYF
TRBD2	TRBV11-1	.	TRBJ2-1	TGTGCCAGCAGCTCGTCGGGACTAGCTGATCTCAATGAGCAGTTCTTC	CASSSSGLADLNEQFF
.	TRBV2	.	TRBJ2-1	TGTGCCAGCAGCTCAGGGCAGTGGGATGCGTTCTTC	CASSSGQWDAFF
TRBD1	TRBV28	.	TRBJ2-7	TGTGCCAGCAGCGGGACAGTTACTTACGAGCAGTACTTC	CASSGTVTYEQYF
.	TRBV28	.	TRBJ2-4	TGTGCCAGCAGTTTCTGGAGGACTTCTAAAAAAAACATTCAGTACTTC	CASSFWRTSKKNIQYF
.	TRBV9	.	TRBJ1-4	TGTGCCAGCAGCGTAGTTGAAAATGAACAGCCAAATGAAAAACTGTTTTTT	CASSVVENEQPNEKLFF
.	TRBV6-6	many	TRBJ2-7	TGTGCCAGCACCGCGACACTCAACACCCACGAGCAGTACTTC	CASTATLNTHEQYF
.	TRBV2	.	TRBJ1-5	TGTGCCAGCAGGGCAGGGATCAATCAGCCCCAGCATTTT	CASRAGINQPQHF
TRBD2	TRBV9	.	TRBJ2-2	TGTGCCAGCAGCGCCCCGGGACTAGTGTCCCAACCCGGGGAGCTGTTTTTT	CASSAPGLVSQPGELFF
TRBD1	TRBV19	.	TRBJ1-3	TGTGCCAGTAGTACCGGACAGGGAGGAAACACCATATATTTT	CASSTGQGGNTIYF
.	TRBV7-9	.	TRBJ1-5	TGTGCCAGCAGCTTAGACGGTCGGCCCCAGCATTTT	CASSLDGRPQHF
.	TRBV5-5	.	TRBJ2-1	TGTGCCAGCAGCTTGGTAGGGGACTCCTACAATGAGCAGTTCTTC	CASSLVGDSYNEQFF
.	TRBV14	.	TRBJ1-5	TGTGCCAGCAGCCAAGCCTATGGGCCCCAGCATTTT	CASSQAYGPQHF
.	TRBV6-5	.	TRBJ2-2	TGTGCCAGCACCGCCCGGGACAAGAACACCGGGGAGCTGTTTTTT	CASTARDKNTGELFF